Reported below is one TCR beta chain. Its antigen remains unknown. Primers for the PCR totalled 60 Vbeta and 13 Jbeta. Here immunoSEQ multiplex PCR was the method, and the copy in TCRdb shows in-frame clones only, minus some. Here the sample spans 150,000 to 200,000 clones, over 80% being singletons. The sample is drawn from a study of cytomegalovirus exposure and HLA in healthy donors. Notes on the study in general: In presence/absence analyses, roughly uniform sequencing depth across donors was assumed. Cytomegalovirus status, reportedly, was diagnosed with high specificity and sensitivity by the classifier.

The germline gives CDR1 SGHTA, CDR2 FQGNSA. CDR3 length: 13 amino acids. Trimming cost V 5 bases and J 3 bases; bases outside gene matches: 4. The material sequenced was PBMCs. This sequence joins TRBV7-2 and TRBJ2-7, with 7 bases that match TRBD1. This clonotype was obtained from a male donor in good health and CMV-seropositive. The DNA for the CDR3 is TGTGCCAGCAGCAGAGGGGGCGGCTACGAGCAGTACTTC. It specifies CASSRGGGYEQYF.